This T cell receptor (beta chain) was sequenced in a study of immune evolution from preneoplasia to lung adenocarcinoma. Generated by immunoSEQ multiplex PCR, the TCRdb table keeps only in-frame clones and is missing some. The profile shows some 21,000 clones, roughly 75% of them singletons. This CDR3 comprises 14 residues. Germline-derived CDR1 and CDR2 are LNHDA and SQIVND (reference sequence). The germline V and J ends were trimmed by 6 bases and 1 base, with 12 bases remaining between them. This receptor was obtained from a person between 55 and 69 years old with lung adenocarcinoma. Sample: FFPE invasive lung adenocarcinoma tissue. The gene calls are TRBV19 and TRBJ1-1, with a possible D match to TRBD1 (6 bases). The CDR3 region has the DNA TGTGCCAGTAGGGACGGGGGGCAGAACACTGAAGCTTTCTTT. Amino acid sequence: CASRDGGQNTEAFF. Full variable domain (rest looked up from reference TRBV19 and TRBJ1-1): DGGITQSPKYLFRKEGQNVTLSCEQNLNHDAMYWYRQDPGQGLRLIYYSQIVNDFQKGDIAEGYSVSREKKESFPLTVTSAQKNPTAFYLCASRDGGQNTEAFFGQGTRLTVV.